Each of the 13 T cell receptor beta chains below was sequenced from the same sample in a study of cytomegalovirus exposure and HLA in healthy donors. The PCR employed 60 Vbeta primers together with 13 Jbeta primers. Libraries were prepared by immunoSEQ multiplex PCR; TCRdb keeps only in-frame clonotypes and omits some of them. The sample yields roughly 110,000 clones, approximately 81% seen once. The sequencing sample was made of PBMCs. These TCRs come from a woman aged 18-29 years in good health and CMV-seropositive.

This sequence joins TRBV6-5 and TRBJ2-1; 8 nucleotides agree with TRBD2. V trimming: 6 bases; J trimming: 7 bases; junction bases outside the gene matches: 5. CDR3 length equals 13 residues. The germline V gene encodes CDR1 MNHEY and CDR2 SVGAGI. The CDR3 DNA reads TGTGCCAGCAGGGCGGGACTAGGAAATGAGCAGTTCTTC. It yields the protein CASRAGLGNEQFF.

The chain combines TRBV9 with TRBJ2-1; 12 nucleotides align to TRBD2. The CDR3 has 20 residues. With 4 bases clipped from V and 0 bases from J, the junction kept 14 bases outside the gene matches. Per germline, CDR1 SGDLS and CDR2 YYNGEE. CDR3 coding DNA: TGTGCCAGCAGCAAAGGACTAGCGGGATCCTCAAGGGCCTCCTACAATGAGCAGTTCTTC. Translation gives CASSKGLAGSSRASYNEQFF.

The chain uses TRBV5-1 and TRBJ1-3; the match to TRBD1 covers 7 bases. The CDR3 spans 15 residues. V lost 4 bases to trimming and J lost 4 bases; unmatched junction nucleotides: 8. CDR1 and CDR2 from the germline V gene are SGHRS and YFSETQ. The CDR3 DNA sequence: TGCGCCAGCAGCACCACAGGGGTTCGGGGAAACACCATATATTTT. As protein: CASSTTGVRGNTIYF.

V and J are TRBV28 and TRBJ1-2; 7 bases are shared with TRBD1. The length of the CDR3 is 15 residues. CDR1 is MDHEN, CDR2 SYDVKM, per germline. V shed 5 bases and J 4 bases; nucleotides not matched to a gene: 10. As DNA, the CDR3 is TGTGCCAGCAGTCGGATTATAGGGGGCGGCTATGGCTACACCTTC. This gives the protein CASSRIIGGGYGYTF.

The V and J genes are TRBV6-5 and TRBJ2-2; D not resolved. Germline V gene data show CDR1 as MNHEY and CDR2 as SVGAGI. The CDR3 extends over 12 amino acids. Trimming took off 6 bases at V and 6 bases at J, with 8 bases between the two ends. The CDR3 reads CASRLFSGELFF. For the CDR3, the DNA is TGTGCCAGCAGGTTGTTCTCCGGGGAGCTGTTTTTT.

This chain connects TRBV10-3 to TRBJ2-7; 10 bases agree with TRBD2. Unmatched junction bases numbered 14, after V lost 4 bases and J lost 2 bases. In germline, CDR1 is ENHRY, CDR2 SYGVKD. This CDR3 contains 18 residues. The DNA for the CDR3 is TGTGCCATCAGTGGGGCTCTAGCGGGAGCTTCACTTACCTACGAGCAGTACTTC. It is translated as CAISGALAGASLTYEQYF.

The genes are TRBV7-3 and TRBJ2-3; TRBD2 agrees at 9 bases. CDR3 size: 15 residues. Germline CDR1 is SGHTA and CDR2 is FQGTGA. The junction had 6 bases not matched to a gene; V was cut back by 5 bases and J by 3 bases. In DNA form, the CDR3 reads TGTGCCAGCAGCCGTAGCGGGAGTGGGACAGATACGCAGTATTTT. Translation gives CASSRSGSGTDTQYF.

The chain combines TRBV11-2 with TRBJ2-7; a possible D gene is TRBD2 (6 bases). The CDR3 is 13 residues long. V was pared by 4 bases and J by 2 bases, with 9 bases between. Germline V gene data show CDR1 as SGHAT and CDR2 as FQNNGV. The CDR3 sequence is CASSSGGPYEQYF. CDR3 bases: TGTGCCAGCAGCTCCGGGGGACCCTACGAGCAGTACTTC.

The chain carries TRBV11-1 and TRBJ2-2, with TRBD1 identical over 9 bases. The CDR3 has 14 residues. V lost 6 bases, J lost 6 bases, and 5 bases stayed unmatched. Germline loops: CDR1 SGHAT, CDR2 FQDESV (reference sequence). The CDR3 spells CASRPDRGAGELFF. DNA for the CDR3: TGTGCCAGCAGACCGGACAGGGGAGCCGGGGAGCTGTTTTTT.

This clone has a handful of counts. This chain uses TRBV4-1 with TRBJ1-3; unclear D gene. V gave up 0 bases and J gave up 4 bases, with 4 bases separating them. This CDR3 has 13 residues. Germline V gives CDR1 MGHRA, CDR2 YSYEKL. Here the CDR3 DNA reads TGCGCCAGCAGCCAAGATGAGGGAAACACCATATATTTT. This sequence encodes CASSQDEGNTIYF.

This clone was recorded a few times. The DNA for the CDR3 is TGTGCCAGCAACTTTAGGGGGTCCACTGAAGCTTTCTTT. It specifies CASNFRGSTEAFF. This chain connects TRBV6-5 to TRBJ1-1, with D possibly being TRBD1 (6 bases). Germline V gene sequence: CDR1 MNHEY, CDR2 SVGAGI. The CDR3 length is 13 residues. The ends were cut back, 7 bases at V and 4 bases at J, with 13 bases in the middle.

CDR3: CASSDSTISYNEQFF. The CDR3, as DNA: TGTGCCAGCAGTGACAGCACCATCTCCTACAATGAGCAGTTCTTC. This chain links TRBV27 with TRBJ2-1; a weak D match, TRBD1 (5 bases). V lost 5 bases and J lost 0, with 11 bases in between. The CDR3 is 15 amino acids. Per germline, CDR1 MNHEY and CDR2 SMNVEV (reference sequence).

This sequence joins TRBV6-6 and TRBJ2-5, with 8 positions matching TRBD2. Per the germline V gene, CDR1 is MNHNY and CDR2 is SVGAGI (reference sequence). This CDR3 comprises 16 residues. V shed 2 bases, J shed 4 bases, and the junction held 9 bases outside the gene matches. The CDR3 DNA reads TGTGCCAGCAGTTACGTCGGGGTCCTAGCGGGAGAGACCCAGTACTTC. Translating it yields CASSYVGVLAGETQYF.